These T cell receptor beta chains were read from a single sample in a study of blood T cells in healthy people across ages. TCRdb re-called the 5' RACE reads through MiXCR, storing one row per CDR3 protein. The sample holds 550,000 to 650,000 distinct CDR3 sequences; approximately 30% are singletons and the top ten take 15% to 18%. Sequencing input: blood. Receptor source: a woman older than 75 in good health. The CDR3 runs from the conserved cysteine through the conserved F or W. The D gene is left open where the match is weak. A clone size is listed for some rows: how often the clone was seen (once, few, many), or a class if it is expanded.

-	TRBV25-1	-	TRBJ1-1	TGTGCCAGCAGTGAACGGGGGGTTGAAGCTTTCTTT	CASSERGVEAFF
many	TRBV18	-	TRBJ1-2	TGTGCCAGCTCACCAGCAGGGGAGAATGGCTACACCTTC	CASSPAGENGYTF
-	TRBV7-9	-	TRBJ1-1	TGTGCCAGCAGCTTAGGTGCCCCCATGAACACTGAAGCTTTCTTT	CASSLGAPMNTEAFF
many	TRBV14	-	TRBJ2-6	TGTGCCAGCAGCCAAGATCTAGTGGCTGGGGCCAACGTCCTGACTTTC	CASSQDLVAGANVLTF
few	TRBV25-1	-	TRBJ2-3	TGTGCCAGCACAAAGGACAGAGGCACGGGTACGCAGTATTTT	CASTKDRGTGTQYF
many	TRBV9	-	TRBJ2-7	TGTGCCAGCAGCACCACCGGGGGCGAGCAGTACTTC	CASSTTGGEQYF
few	TRBV10-3	-	TRBJ2-2	TGTGCCATCAGTGGAGAGGGCCAGCCCCGGGAGCTGTTTTTT	CAISGEGQPRELFF
many	TRBV7-9	-	TRBJ1-4	TGTGCCAGCAGCGTATCCGAGGGCTTGAATGAAAAACTGTTTTTT	CASSVSEGLNEKLFF
many	TRBV11-2	-	TRBJ2-3	TGTGCCAGCAGCTTAGCCAAGCGCACAGATACGCAGTATTTT	CASSLAKRTDTQYF
few	TRBV5-1	-	TRBJ1-1	TGCGCCAGCACCGCAGGGCAGAACACTGAAGCTTTCTTT	CASTAGQNTEAFF
-	TRBV7-9	-	TRBJ2-2	TGTGCCAGCAGCCAGCCACCAGGTACCCCGAACACCGGGGAGCTGTTTTTT	CASSQPPGTPNTGELFF
many	TRBV10-3	-	TRBJ1-2	TGTGCCATCAGTGAGAGACAGTTATATGGCTACACCTTC	CAISERQLYGYTF
many	TRBV15	-	TRBJ1-4	TGTGCCACCAGCAGAGATCTCGGGGTCCAGGAAAAACTGTTTTTT	CATSRDLGVQEKLFF
many	TRBV5-1	TRBD2	TRBJ2-1	TGCGCCACCCGACCTAGCGGGGGCCTATACAATGAGCAGTTCTTC	CATRPSGGLYNEQFF
few	TRBV7-9	-	TRBJ1-1	TGTGCCAGCAGCACCCAACTTGCTTCGGGAGCTTTCTTT	CASSTQLASGAFF